A selection of T cell receptor beta chains follows, all from one sample in a study of cytomegalovirus exposure and HLA in healthy donors. Repertoires were generated with immunoSEQ multiplex PCR, while TCRdb's copy carries only in-frame clones and drops some. The sample includes around 140,000 clones, roughly 78% of them seen just once. Sequences were obtained from PBMCs. The receptors derive from a female donor in good health and CMV-seronegative. CDR3s include the opening cysteine and the closing phenylalanine or tryptophan. Fields, in order: V gene, D gene, clone size, J gene, CDR3 DNA, CDR3 protein. A D gene is named only where the DNA matches it firmly. The size of a clone is reported for some rows only, either as once, few or many, or as a class for expanded clones.

>TRBV7-9|.|once|TRBJ2-6
TGTGCCAGCAGAAGGACTTCTGGGGCCAACGTCCTGACTTTC
CASRRTSGANVLTF
>TRBV19|TRBD1|.|TRBJ1-5
TGTGCCAGTAGTTTGATTCAGGGGGCGAGCGGGAATCAGCCCCAGCATTTT
CASSLIQGASGNQPQHF
>TRBV6-5|TRBD1|.|TRBJ1-2
TGTGCCAGCAGTCGGGTAGACAGGGTGGGAGGCTACACCTTC
CASSRVDRVGGYTF
>TRBV5-1|TRBD2|once|TRBJ2-1
TGCGCCAGCAGCAAACTAGCGGGAGGTTACAATGAGCAGTTCTTC
CASSKLAGGYNEQFF
>TRBV4-3|TRBD1|few|TRBJ2-6
TGCGCCAGCAGCCAAGGGGACAGGGGGTCTGGGGCCAACGTCCTGACTTTC
CASSQGDRGSGANVLTF
>TRBV4-1|.|few|TRBJ1-1
TGCGCCAGCAGCCCAAGGCGGGAATACACTGAAGCTTTCTTT
CASSPRREYTEAFF
>TRBV19|.|.|TRBJ1-3
TGTGCCACAGGACTGGACTCTGGAAACACCATATATTTT
CATGLDSGNTIYF
>TRBV30|TRBD1|few|TRBJ1-6
TGTGCCTGGAGCGGGACAGGGAGATCACCCCTCCACTTT
CAWSGTGRSPLHF
>TRBV19|TRBD2|.|TRBJ2-1
TGTGCCAGTAGTTTGGGAGCGGGAGGGCCTAGGGGCCCCAATGAGCAGTTCTTC
CASSLGAGGPRGPNEQFF
>TRBV25-1|.|.|TRBJ1-6
TGTGCCAGCAGTGAAAGGGACTTTTATTCACCCCTCCACTTT
CASSERDFYSPLHF
>TRBV7-9|.|.|TRBJ1-1
TGTGCCAGCAGTAGGTCAGGGGCTCTAGGCACTGAAGCTTTCTTT
CASSRSGALGTEAFF
>TRBV5-1|.|.|TRBJ2-1
TGCGCCAGCAGCTTGGACGGATTTGTGGAGGGGCAGTTCTTC
CASSLDGFVEGQFF
>TRBV10-3|TRBD1|.|TRBJ1-5
TGTGCCATCAGTGATGGGACAGGCTCGACGATCTATCAGCCCCAGCATTTT
CAISDGTGSTIYQPQHF
>TRBV2|.|.|TRBJ1-1
TGTGCCAGCAGTGAAGCCACTTCGAACACTGAAGCTTTCTTT
CASSEATSNTEAFF
>TRBV30|.|.|TRBJ1-1
TGTGCCTGGCAACTGGGGCAAGGCCAACTCCAGTACACTGAAGCTTTCTTT
CAWQLGQGQLQYTEAFF
>TRBV18|TRBD1|.|TRBJ2-7
TGTGCCAGCTCCCCGGGACAGGGGGCGGGCGAGCAGTACTTC
CASSPGQGAGEQYF
>TRBV13|.|.|TRBJ2-1
TGTGCCAGCAGCCCGTCCCGACTAGAGGGCTTCGATGAGCAGTTCTTC
CASSPSRLEGFDEQFF
>TRBV4-2|TRBD2|.|TRBJ2-3
TGTGCCAGCAGCCAAGATGGCCTAGCGGGAGGAAGAGGTCACACAGATACGCAGTATTTT
CASSQDGLAGGRGHTDTQYF